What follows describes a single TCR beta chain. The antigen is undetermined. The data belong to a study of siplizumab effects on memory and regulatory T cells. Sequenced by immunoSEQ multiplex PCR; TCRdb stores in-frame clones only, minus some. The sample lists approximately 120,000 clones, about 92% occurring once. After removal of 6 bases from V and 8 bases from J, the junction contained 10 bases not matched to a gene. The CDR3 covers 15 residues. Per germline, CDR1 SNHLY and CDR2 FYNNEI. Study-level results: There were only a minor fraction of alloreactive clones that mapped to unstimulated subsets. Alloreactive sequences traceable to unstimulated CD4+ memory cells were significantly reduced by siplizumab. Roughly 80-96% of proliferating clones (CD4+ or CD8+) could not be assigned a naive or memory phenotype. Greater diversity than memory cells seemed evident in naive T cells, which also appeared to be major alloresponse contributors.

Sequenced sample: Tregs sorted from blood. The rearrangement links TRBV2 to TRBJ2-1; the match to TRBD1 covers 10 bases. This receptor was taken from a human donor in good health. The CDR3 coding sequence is TGTGCCAGCAGATTCCGGGACAGGGGTTCGGATGAGCAGTTCTTC. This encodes CASRFRDRGSDEQFF.